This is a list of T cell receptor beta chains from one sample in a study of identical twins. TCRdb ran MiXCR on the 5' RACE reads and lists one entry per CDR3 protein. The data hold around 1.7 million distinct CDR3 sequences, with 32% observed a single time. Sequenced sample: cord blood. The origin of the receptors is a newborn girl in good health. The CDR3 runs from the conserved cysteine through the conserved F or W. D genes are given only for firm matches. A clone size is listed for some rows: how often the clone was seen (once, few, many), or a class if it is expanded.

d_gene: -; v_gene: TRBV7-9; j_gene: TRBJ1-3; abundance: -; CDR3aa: CASSSQRPSNPGNTVYF; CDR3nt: TGTGCCAGCAGCTCCCAGCGTCCCTCAAATCCTGGAAACACCGTATATTTT
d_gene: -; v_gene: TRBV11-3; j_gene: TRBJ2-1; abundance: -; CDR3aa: CASSSGTFNRQEQFF; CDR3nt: TGTGCCAGCAGCTCGGGGACCTTCAATCGACAAGAGCAGTTCTTC
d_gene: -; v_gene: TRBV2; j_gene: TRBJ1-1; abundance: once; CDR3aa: CASTHFSGGTEAFF; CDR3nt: TGTGCCAGCACTCACTTCTCCGGTGGCACTGAAGCTTTCTTT
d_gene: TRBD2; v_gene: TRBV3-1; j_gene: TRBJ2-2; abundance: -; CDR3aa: CASSHRTSGRPNTGELFF; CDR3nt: TGTGCCAGCAGCCACAGGACTAGCGGGAGACCGAACACCGGGGAGCTGTTTTTT
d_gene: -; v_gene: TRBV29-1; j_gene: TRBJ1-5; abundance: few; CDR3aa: CSVVTQGGNQPQHF; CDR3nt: TGCAGCGTTGTAACACAGGGCGGGAATCAGCCCCAGCATTTT
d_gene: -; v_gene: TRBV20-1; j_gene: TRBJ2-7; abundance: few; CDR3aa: CSARTPNWYEQYF; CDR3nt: TGCAGTGCTAGGACCCCGAATTGGTACGAGCAGTACTTC
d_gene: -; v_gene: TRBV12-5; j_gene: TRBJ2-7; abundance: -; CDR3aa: CASGLGPLGGVGINEQYF; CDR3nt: TGTGCTAGTGGTTTGGGCCCTCTAGGAGGGGTCGGGATCAATGAGCAGTACTTC
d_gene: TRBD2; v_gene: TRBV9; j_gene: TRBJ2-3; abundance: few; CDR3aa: CASSVASGTSGTDTQYF; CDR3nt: TGTGCCAGCAGCGTAGCTTCGGGGACTAGCGGCACAGATACGCAGTATTTT
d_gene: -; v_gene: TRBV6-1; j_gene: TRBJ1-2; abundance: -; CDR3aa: CASSESIGGDPFNYGYTF; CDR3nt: TGTGCCAGCAGTGAATCAATCGGGGGGGATCCATTTAACTATGGCTACACCTTC
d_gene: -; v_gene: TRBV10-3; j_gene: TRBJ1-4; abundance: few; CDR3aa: CATGGATGSEKLFF; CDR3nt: TGTGCCACCGGGGGTGCAACCGGGAGTGAAAAACTGTTTTTT
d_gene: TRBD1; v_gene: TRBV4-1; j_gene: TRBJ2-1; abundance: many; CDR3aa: CASSHGQGNEQFF; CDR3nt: TGCGCCAGCAGCCACGGACAGGGCAATGAGCAGTTCTTC
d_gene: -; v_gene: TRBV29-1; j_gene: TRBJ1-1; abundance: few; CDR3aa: CSVEGQGTEAFF; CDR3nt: TGCAGCGTTGAGGGTCAGGGGACTGAAGCTTTCTTT
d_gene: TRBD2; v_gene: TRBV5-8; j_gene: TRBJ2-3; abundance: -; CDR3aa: CAAGGRTSGISRTDTQYF; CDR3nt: TGTGCCGCCGGAGGTCGGACTAGCGGGATTAGCCGGACAGATACGCAGTATTTT
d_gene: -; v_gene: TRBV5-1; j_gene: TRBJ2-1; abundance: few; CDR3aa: CASSPVGATYNEQFF; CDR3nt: TGCGCCAGCAGCCCCGTTGGAGCGACGTACAATGAGCAGTTCTTC
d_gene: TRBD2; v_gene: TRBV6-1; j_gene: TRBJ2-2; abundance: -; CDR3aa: CASHPAGAYTGELFF; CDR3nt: TGTGCCAGCCATCCCGCGGGAGCGTACACCGGGGAGCTGTTTTTT
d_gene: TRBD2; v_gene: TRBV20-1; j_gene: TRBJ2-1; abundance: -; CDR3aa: CSARAETSGRGGEQFF; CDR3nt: TGCAGTGCTAGAGCCGAAACTAGCGGGAGGGGGGGTGAGCAGTTCTTC
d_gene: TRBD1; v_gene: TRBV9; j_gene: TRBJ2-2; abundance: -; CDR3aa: CASSVVTGVNTGELFF; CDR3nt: TGTGCCAGCAGCGTAGTGACAGGGGTTAACACCGGGGAGCTGTTTTTT
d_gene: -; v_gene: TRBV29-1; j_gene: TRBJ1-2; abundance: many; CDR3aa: CSVEGRLPLNYGYTF; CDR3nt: TGCAGCGTTGAAGGACGGCTTCCCCTTAACTATGGCTACACCTTC
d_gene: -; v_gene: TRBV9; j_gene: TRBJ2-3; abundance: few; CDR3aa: CASSVGGVSGDTQYF; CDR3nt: TGTGCCAGCAGCGTAGGAGGGGTCTCCGGGGATACGCAGTATTTT
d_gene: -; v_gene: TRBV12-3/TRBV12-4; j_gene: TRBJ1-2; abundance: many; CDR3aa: CASSPSRVQSGYTF; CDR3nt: TGTGCCAGCAGTCCCTCAAGGGTTCAAAGTGGCTACACCTTC
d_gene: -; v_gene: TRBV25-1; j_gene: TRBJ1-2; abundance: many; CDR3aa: CASSELGYGYTF; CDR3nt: TGCGCCAGCAGTGAGTTGGGGTATGGCTACACCTTC
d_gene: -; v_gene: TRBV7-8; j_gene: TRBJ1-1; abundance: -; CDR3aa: CASSLVGEGAEAFF; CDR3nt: TGTGCCAGCAGCTTAGTCGGGGAGGGGGCTGAAGCTTTCTTT